This T cell receptor beta chain was documented in a study of T cells after yellow fever vaccination (dated by TCRdb to the late 2010s). With regard to the full study: The SMART-Seq v4 Ultra Low Input RNA kit was used to prepare libraries from fractions with low cell numbers. To follow T-cell clones before and after primary and booster YFV17D yellow fever vaccination, bulk TCR alpha and beta repertoires were sequenced over time. Two healthy male donors, one aged 18 to 30 and one aged 30 to 40 years, were included in the cohort. Blood samples were taken at several timepoints before and after primary and secondary immunization, and bulk PBMC replicates and cell subsets were isolated.

In this sample, this clonotype turned up a few times. Its specific antigen is unknown. Qualities for individual bases were not recorded, and no much larger clone is one base off. In light of the paper, this sample's treatment or condition label describes: live attenuated yellow fever vaccine strain. At each blood-draw timepoint, two biological replicates of bulk PBMCs were collected. A standard Ficoll-Paque protocol was used to isolate PBMCs from peripheral blood. TriZol was used to extract RNA from bulk PBMCs, from CD4 and CD8 fractions, and from dextramer-positive and dextramer-negative fractions. Paper-wide results and their limitations: A small fraction of clonotypes appeared in both the CD4 and CD8 compartments, likely as a result of convergent recombination. FACS-sorted repertoires could contain abundant contaminating clonotypes from the bulk population, so computational filtering was required. Because only a couple of donors were included in the study, the extent to which the findings can be generalized is limited. After the booster, most clones that had expanded after primary vaccination were detected again (around 95% of CD4 and more than 80% of CD8), suggesting broad maintenance of memory. Compared with the primary T-cell response, the secondary T-cell response was faster but weaker, reaching its peak on day 5 rather than on day 15.

TCR cDNA was synthesized by 5'RACE template switching, through which a universal primer site and unique molecular identifiers were introduced. Priming of cDNA synthesis was performed from both the TCR alpha and TCR beta constant segments. Libraries were amplified in two PCR steps, with sample barcodes and sequencing adapters added in the second step. Sequencing of the libraries was done on either Illumina HiSeq 2500 (2x100 bp) or NovaSeq (2x150 bp). As for the original processing: MIGEC was used to demultiplex reads and collapse the reads into UMI consensus sequences, and MiXCR was used for V(D)J alignment. Using edgeR on replicate PBMC samples, clonotypes were called vaccine-responding if FDR was below 0.01 and the log2 fold change was above 5 up to day 15. Bulk clonotypes were assigned CD4 or CD8 identity according to which sequenced CD4 or CD8 repertoire held them at higher abundance. TCRdb's own reprocessing of the public reads used fastp at Q25 and MiXCR and kept productive beta chains. All rows with the same CDR3 protein become a single entry with the most common DNA and genes. TCRdb, rather than the study authors, made the V and J calls. The sample includes around 590,000 distinct CDR3 sequences, with over 9% observed a single time. The top ten clones comprise under 15% of the sample.

This TCR derives from a man aged 25 to 45 who received the YFV17D yellow fever vaccine. The material was PBMCs, obtained on the day of the yellow fever booster vaccination.

The CDR3 has the sequence CASSPTAESYGYTF. Here is the DNA: TGTGCCAGCTCACCGACCGCAGAAAGCTATGGCTACACCTTC. In this chain, TRBV18 is recombined with TRBJ1-2, with no confident D gene call. Trimming removed 3 bases from V and 4 bases from J, leaving 12 bases between the germline ends. The CDR3 holds 14 amino acids from the cysteine to the phenylalanine. Left in the record is the CDR3 DNA by itself, 42 bases read in frame from the first base. CDR1 and CDR2, looked up from the germline V gene, are KGHSH and LQKENI.